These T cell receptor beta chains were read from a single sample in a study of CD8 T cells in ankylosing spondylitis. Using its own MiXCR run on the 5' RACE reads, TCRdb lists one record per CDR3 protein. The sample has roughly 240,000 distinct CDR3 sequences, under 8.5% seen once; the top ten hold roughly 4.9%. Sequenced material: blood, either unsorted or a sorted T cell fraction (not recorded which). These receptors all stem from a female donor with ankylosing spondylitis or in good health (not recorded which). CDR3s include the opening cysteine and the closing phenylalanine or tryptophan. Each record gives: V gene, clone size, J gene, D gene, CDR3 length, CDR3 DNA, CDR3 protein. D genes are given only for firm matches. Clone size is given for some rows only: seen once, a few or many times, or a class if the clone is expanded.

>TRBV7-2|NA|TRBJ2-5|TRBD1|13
TGTGCCAGCAGTGGGACAGGGGCAGGGACCCAGTACTTC
CASSGTGAGTQYF
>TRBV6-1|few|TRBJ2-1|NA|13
TGTGCCAGCAGTCCTCAGGGTTACCATGAGCAGTTCTTC
CASSPQGYHEQFF
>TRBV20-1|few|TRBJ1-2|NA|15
TGCAGTGCTAGGGATCAGGGGCGCTGGGCCTATGTCTACACCTTC
CSARDQGRWAYVYTF
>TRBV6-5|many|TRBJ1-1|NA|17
TGTGCCAGCAGTTACTCGACGTCTACAGTCTTTGGCACTGAAGCTTTCTTT
CASSYSTSTVFGTEAFF
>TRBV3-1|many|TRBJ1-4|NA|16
TGTGCCAGCAGCCATGCTGAGATCATCGGGGGGGAAAAACTGTTTTTT
CASSHAEIIGGEKLFF
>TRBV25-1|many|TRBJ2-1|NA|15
TGTGCCAGCAGTCCCAATTTTGGAGGGCGAGATGAGCAGTTCTTC
CASSPNFGGRDEQFF
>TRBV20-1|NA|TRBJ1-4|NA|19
TGCAGTGCTCCCTTGGGGCGGGGGCGGTCATTTGCAACTAATGAAAAACTGTTTTTT
CSAPLGRGRSFATNEKLFF
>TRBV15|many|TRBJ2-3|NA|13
TGTGCCAGCAGAGATCCCCCCATAGATACGCAGTATTTT
CASRDPPIDTQYF
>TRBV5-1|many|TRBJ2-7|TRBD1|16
TGCGCCAGCAGCTTGGGGGACAGGTTGGACCGATACGAGCAGTACTTC
CASSLGDRLDRYEQYF
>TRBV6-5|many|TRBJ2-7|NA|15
TGTGCCAGCAGTTACCGGCCAGGCGGGTCCTACGAGCAGTACTTC
CASSYRPGGSYEQYF
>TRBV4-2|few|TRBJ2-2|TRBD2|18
TGTGCCAGCAGGCACGGTAGGGGACTAGGGCGTGACACCGGGGAGCTGTTTTTT
CASRHGRGLGRDTGELFF
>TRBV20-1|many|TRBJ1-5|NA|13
TGCAGTGCGTCTCGGGGGGGCGTTCAGCCCCAGCATTTT
CSASRGGVQPQHF
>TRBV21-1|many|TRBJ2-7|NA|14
TGTGCCAGCAGCACTTCAGGGAGCACCTACGAGCAGTACTTC
CASSTSGSTYEQYF
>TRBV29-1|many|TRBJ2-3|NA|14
TGCAGCGCTCCGCCGGGGTCTCGCACAGATACGCAGTATTTT
CSAPPGSRTDTQYF
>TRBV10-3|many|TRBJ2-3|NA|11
TGTGCCGTAGCTCAGACAGATACGCAGTATTTT
CAVAQTDTQYF